This T cell receptor (beta chain) comes out of a study of blood T cell repertoires in COVID-19. Study summary: The study drew acute and convalescent COVID-19 samples from the United States, Italy and Spain.

This table comes from immunoSEQ multiplex PCR, and its TCRdb copy is limited to in-frame clones, with some not included. This repertoire shows 250,000 to 300,000 clones, approximately 77% found once; its top ten account for 2.5% to 3.5%. Looked up from germline, CDR1 is SGHTA and CDR2 is FQGNSA. This CDR3 has 13 residues. Trimming removed 5 bases at V and 1 base at J, with 8 bases between. Sequencing was carried out using peripheral blood. The source of this sequence is a woman aged 18-29 years with acute or convalescent COVID-19. This rearrangement joins TRBV7-2 to TRBJ1-1; no firm D call. In DNA form, the CDR3 reads TGTGCCAGCAGCACCAACAGGAACACTGAAGCTTTCTTT. Its translation: CASSTNRNTEAFF.